What follows are 3 T cell receptor beta chains derived from one specimen sequenced in a study of T cells in narcolepsy. Produced via immunoSEQ multiplex PCR; TCRdb's table is partial and in-frame only. The sample shows 650 to 850 clones, 25% to 35% of them seen only once. No antigen has been assigned to these receptors. The sequenced sample consisted of cultured CD8+ T cells from cerebrospinal fluid. The receptors derive from a human donor with narcolepsy.

With regard to this clone: A far larger clone is a single base away, which makes a read error likely. The chain recombines TRBV7-9 with TRBJ1-1, with 8 bases matching TRBD1. From germline, CDR1 is SEHNR and CDR2 FQNEAQ (reference sequence). V was clipped by 7 bases and J by 0 bases; unmatched bases: 16. CDR3 length equals 18 residues. The CDR3 DNA reads as TGTGCCAGCATCCGAACGATGGGAGAACAGGGGGTGAACACTGAAGCTTTCTTT. This codes for CASIRTMGEQGVNTEAFF.

The table lists this clone with a few counts. Germline and junction disagree at one end, which may indicate a read error. Within the sample, other DNA sequences also encode this same CDR3. The chain combines TRBV5-4 with TRBJ2-3, with D unclear. The CDR3 totals 14 residues. The germline V gene encodes CDR1 SGHNT and CDR2 YYREEE (reference sequence). The chain's CDR3 is CASSQYWSADTQYF. CDR3 in DNA: TGCGCCAGCAGCCAATATTGGTCAGCAGATACGCAGTATTTT.

This clone was picked up a small number of times. The chain links TRBV7-9 to TRBJ1-4; 10 bases agree with TRBD1. Germline values: CDR1 SEHNR, CDR2 FQNEAQ (reference sequence). CDR3 length: 18 residues. V was pared by 5 bases and J by 5 bases, with 14 bases of the junction left unmatched. The CDR3 loop is CASSQRPGQGPLNEKLFF. CDR3 DNA sequence: TGTGCCAGCAGCCAGCGTCCGGGACAGGGGCCATTAAATGAAAAACTGTTTTTT.